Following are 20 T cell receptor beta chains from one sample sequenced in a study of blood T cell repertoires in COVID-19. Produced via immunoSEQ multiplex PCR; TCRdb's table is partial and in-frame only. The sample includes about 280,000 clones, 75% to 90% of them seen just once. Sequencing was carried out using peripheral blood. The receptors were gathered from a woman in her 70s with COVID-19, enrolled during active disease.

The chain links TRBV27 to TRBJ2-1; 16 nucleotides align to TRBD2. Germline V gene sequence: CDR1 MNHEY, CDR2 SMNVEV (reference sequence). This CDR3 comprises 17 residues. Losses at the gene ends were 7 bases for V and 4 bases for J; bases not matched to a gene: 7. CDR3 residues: CASIGTSGGANYNEQFF. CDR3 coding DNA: TGTGCCAGCATTGGGACTAGCGGGGGGGCAAATTACAATGAGCAGTTCTTC.

CDR3 sequence: CASSKGGLQGSQETQYF. The CDR3 bases are TGTGCCAGCAGCAAAGGGGGGTTACAGGGGTCCCAAGAGACCCAGTACTTC. The J gene is TRBJ2-5, the V gene TRBV3-1 (or the pseudogene TRBV3-2); D possibly corresponds to TRBD1 (7 bases). The germline V gene encodes CDR1 LGHDT and CDR2 YNNKEL (reference sequence). This CDR3 region has 17 residues. V was clipped by 5 bases and J by 1 base, with 20 bases between them.

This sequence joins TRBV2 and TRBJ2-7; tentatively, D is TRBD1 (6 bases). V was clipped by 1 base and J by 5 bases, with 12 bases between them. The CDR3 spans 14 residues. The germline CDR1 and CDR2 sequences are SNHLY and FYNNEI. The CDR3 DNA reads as TGTGCCAGCAGTGAAGGCAGGGGTAGCGACGAGCAGTACTTC. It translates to CASSEGRGSDEQYF.

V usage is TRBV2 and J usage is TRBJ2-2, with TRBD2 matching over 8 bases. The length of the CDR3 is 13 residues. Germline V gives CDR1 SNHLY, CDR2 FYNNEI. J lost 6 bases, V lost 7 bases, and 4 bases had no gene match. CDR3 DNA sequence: TGTGCCAGCAAATTGCGGGGGGCCGGGGAGCTGTTTTTT. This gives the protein CASKLRGAGELFF.

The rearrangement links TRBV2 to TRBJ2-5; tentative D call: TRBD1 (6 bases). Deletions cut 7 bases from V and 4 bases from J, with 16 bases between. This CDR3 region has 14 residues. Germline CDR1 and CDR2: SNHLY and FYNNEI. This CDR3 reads CASKRQGPGETQYF. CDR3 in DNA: TGTGCCAGCAAGCGGCAGGGGCCGGGAGAGACCCAGTACTTC.

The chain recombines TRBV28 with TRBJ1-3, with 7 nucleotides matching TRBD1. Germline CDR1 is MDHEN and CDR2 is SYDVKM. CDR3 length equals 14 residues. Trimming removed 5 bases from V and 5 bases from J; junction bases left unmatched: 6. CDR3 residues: CASSDGTVRNTIYF. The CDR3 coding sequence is TGTGCCAGCAGTGACGGGACAGTTAGAAACACCATATATTTT.

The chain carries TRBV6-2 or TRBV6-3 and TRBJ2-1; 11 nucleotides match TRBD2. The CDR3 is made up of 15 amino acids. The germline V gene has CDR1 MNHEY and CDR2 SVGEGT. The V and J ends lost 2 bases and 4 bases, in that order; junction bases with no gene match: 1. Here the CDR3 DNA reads TGTGCCAGCAGTTACACTAGCGGGGGTTACAATGAGCAGTTCTTC. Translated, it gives CASSYTSGGYNEQFF.

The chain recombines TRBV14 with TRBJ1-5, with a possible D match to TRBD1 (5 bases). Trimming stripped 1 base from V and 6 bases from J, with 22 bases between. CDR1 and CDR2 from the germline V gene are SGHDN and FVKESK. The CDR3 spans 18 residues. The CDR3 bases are TGTGCCAGCAGCCAAGTTCGATTGAGCCGCAAAAGGGGTCAGCCCCAGCATTTT. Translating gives CASSQVRLSRKRGQPQHF.

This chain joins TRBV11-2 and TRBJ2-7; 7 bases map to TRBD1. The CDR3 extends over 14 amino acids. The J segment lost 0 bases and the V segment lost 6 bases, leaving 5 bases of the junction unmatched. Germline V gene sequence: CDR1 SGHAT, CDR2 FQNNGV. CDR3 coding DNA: TGTGCCAGCAGATCCGGGACAGACTCCTACGAGCAGTACTTC. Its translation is CASRSGTDSYEQYF.

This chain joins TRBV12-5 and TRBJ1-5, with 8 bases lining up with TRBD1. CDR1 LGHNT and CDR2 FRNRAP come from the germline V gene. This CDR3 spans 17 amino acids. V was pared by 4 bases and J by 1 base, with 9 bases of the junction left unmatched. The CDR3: CASGSAWTGISNQPQHF. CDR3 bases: TGTGCTAGTGGTTCGGCCTGGACAGGGATAAGCAATCAGCCCCAGCATTTT.

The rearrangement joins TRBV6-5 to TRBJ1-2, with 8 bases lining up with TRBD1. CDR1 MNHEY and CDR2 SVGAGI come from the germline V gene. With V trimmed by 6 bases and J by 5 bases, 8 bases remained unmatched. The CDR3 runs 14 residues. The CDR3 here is CASRYQGAGYGYTF. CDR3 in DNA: TGTGCCAGCAGGTACCAGGGGGCCGGGTATGGCTACACCTTC.

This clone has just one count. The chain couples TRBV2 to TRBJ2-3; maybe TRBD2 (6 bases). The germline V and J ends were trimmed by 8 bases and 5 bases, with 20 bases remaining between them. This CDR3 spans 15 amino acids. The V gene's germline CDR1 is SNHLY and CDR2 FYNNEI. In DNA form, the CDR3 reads TGTGCCAGCCGTCCTACTGGTCTCGGGGGAGATACGCAGTATTTT. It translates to CASRPTGLGGDTQYF.

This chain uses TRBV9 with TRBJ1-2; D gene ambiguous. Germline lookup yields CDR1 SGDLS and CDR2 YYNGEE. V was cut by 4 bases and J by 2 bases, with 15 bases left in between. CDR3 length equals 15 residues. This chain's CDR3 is CASSPPREGNYGYTF. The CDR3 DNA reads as TGTGCCAGCAGCCCCCCCCGCGAGGGAAACTATGGCTACACCTTC.

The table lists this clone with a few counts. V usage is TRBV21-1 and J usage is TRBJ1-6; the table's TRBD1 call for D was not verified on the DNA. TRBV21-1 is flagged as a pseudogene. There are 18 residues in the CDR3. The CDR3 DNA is TGTGCCAGCAGGTCGGGGGACAGTTGTCCCTCCTATAATTCACCCCTCCACTTT. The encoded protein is CASRSGDSCPSYNSPLHF.

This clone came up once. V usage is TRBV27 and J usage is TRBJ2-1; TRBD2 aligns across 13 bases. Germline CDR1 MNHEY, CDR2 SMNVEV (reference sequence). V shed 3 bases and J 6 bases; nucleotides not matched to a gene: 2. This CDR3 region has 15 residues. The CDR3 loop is CASSFGLAGANEQFF. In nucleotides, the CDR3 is TGTGCCAGCAGTTTCGGACTAGCGGGGGCCAATGAGCAGTTCTTC.

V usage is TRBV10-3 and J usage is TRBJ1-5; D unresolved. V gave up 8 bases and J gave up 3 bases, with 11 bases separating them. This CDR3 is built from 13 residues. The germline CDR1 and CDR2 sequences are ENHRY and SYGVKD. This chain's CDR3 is CAIQEETNQPQHF. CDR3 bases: TGTGCCATCCAGGAGGAGACCAATCAGCCCCAGCATTTT.

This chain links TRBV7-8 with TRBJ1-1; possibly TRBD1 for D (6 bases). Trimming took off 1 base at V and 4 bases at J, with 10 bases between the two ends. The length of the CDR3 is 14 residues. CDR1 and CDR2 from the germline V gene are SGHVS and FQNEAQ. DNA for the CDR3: TGTGCCAGCAGCTTAGGCAGGGGTGGCACTGAAGCTTTCTTT. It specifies CASSLGRGGTEAFF.

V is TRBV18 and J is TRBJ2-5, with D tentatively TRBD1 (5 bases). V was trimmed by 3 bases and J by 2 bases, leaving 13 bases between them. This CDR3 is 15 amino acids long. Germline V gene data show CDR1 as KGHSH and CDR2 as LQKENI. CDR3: CASSPSPAGQETQYF. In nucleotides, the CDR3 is TGTGCCAGCTCACCTTCCCCGGCAGGGCAAGAGACCCAGTACTTC.

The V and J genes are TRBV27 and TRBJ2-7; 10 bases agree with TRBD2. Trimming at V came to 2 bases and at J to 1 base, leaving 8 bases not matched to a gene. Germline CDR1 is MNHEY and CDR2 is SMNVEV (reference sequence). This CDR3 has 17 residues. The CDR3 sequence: CASSLVVAGGRSYEQYF. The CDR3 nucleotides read TGTGCCAGCAGTTTAGTGGTAGCGGGGGGCCGATCCTACGAGCAGTACTTC.

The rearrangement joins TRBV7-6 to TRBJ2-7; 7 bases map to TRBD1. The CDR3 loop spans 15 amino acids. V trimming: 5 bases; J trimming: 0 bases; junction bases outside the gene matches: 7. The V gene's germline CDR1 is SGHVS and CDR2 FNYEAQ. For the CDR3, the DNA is TGTGCCAGCAGCCAGACCGGGACAGACTCCTACGAGCAGTACTTC. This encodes CASSQTGTDSYEQYF.